Following are 32 T cell receptor beta chains from one sample sequenced in a study of blood T cells in healthy people across ages. The second PCR ran about 6 to 12 cycles with a sample-barcoded 5' primer and J-beta primers. TCRdb independently ran MiXCR on the 5' RACE reads; one entry per CDR3 protein. The data contain some 760,000 distinct CDR3 sequences, 20% to 25% of them singletons. This sample also belongs to another study, concerning T cells of mothers and their children.

Sequencing was done on a sample of blood. The receptors originated from a boy aged 10-17 years in good health.

This clonotype was seen more than once but under ten times. The J gene is TRBJ2-1, the V gene TRBV24-1, with D possibly called TRBD1 or TRBD2 (5 bases each). The CDR3 runs to 16 residues. The V gene lost 3 bases and the J gene lost 4 bases, with 15 bases spanning the gap. Germline CDR1 and CDR2: KGHDR and SFDVKD. The CDR3 loop reads CATSDPQGGLYNEQFF. The CDR3 DNA is TGTGCCACCAGTGATCCGCAGGGCGGGCTGTACAATGAGCAGTTCTTC.

This clonotype was found a few times. The junction differs from germline at one of its ends, possibly a read error. The chain recombines TRBV11-2 with TRBJ2-5; maybe TRBD2 (6 bases). Germline V gene data show CDR1 as SGHAT and CDR2 as FQNNGV. The CDR3 sequence is 15 residues long. The CDR3 region is CASSLFVETGGTQYF. The CDR3 DNA is TGTGCCAGTAGCTTATTTGTCGAGACCGGGGGGACCCAGTACTTC.

CDR3 nucleotides: TGCGCCAGCAGCCAACTTAATGAAAAACTGTTTTTT. It encodes CASSQLNEKLFF. V is TRBV4-1 and J is TRBJ1-4; D not resolved. Per germline, CDR1 MGHRA and CDR2 YSYEKL. CDR3 length equals 12 residues. Trimming shortened V by 2 bases and J by 4 bases, and 2 bases separated the two germline ends.

The chain uses TRBV7-2 and TRBJ1-4, with a weak D call TRBD1 (5 bases). Germline V gene data show CDR1 as SGHTA and CDR2 as FQGNSA. CDR3 length equals 17 residues. The V end lost 1 base, the J end lost 0 bases, and 12 bases lay between the germline ends. CDR3 sequence (DNA): TGTGCCAGCAGCTTAGAGTTAGGGACCGCAACTAATGAAAAACTGTTTTTT. Protein sequence: CASSLELGTATNEKLFF.

The rearrangement joins TRBV2 to TRBJ2-4, with TRBD2 identical over 8 bases. The CDR3 runs 21 residues. The junction had 23 bases not matched to a gene; V was cut back by 2 bases and J by 5 bases. Germline assignment: CDR1 SNHLY and CDR2 FYNNEI. The CDR3 DNA follows: TGTGCCAGCAGTGAATGGGGACTGAGCGGGAGTGGGGTTCCGCTGGAAAACATTCAGTACTTC. The encoded protein is CASSEWGLSGSGVPLENIQYF.

Turning to this clonotype: An end of the junction differs from the germline gene, which may be a read error. The chain couples TRBV6-1 to TRBJ2-1, with D uncertain. CDR3 length equals 15 residues. Germline lookup yields CDR1 MNHNS and CDR2 SASEGT. The CDR3 loop reads CASSEAWTHYNEQFF. The CDR3 coding sequence is TGTGCCAGCAGTGAAGCCTGGACGCACTACAATGAGCAGTTCTTT.

This clonotype was seen only a few times. The chain combines TRBV12-3 or TRBV12-4 with TRBJ2-5; possible D gene TRBD1, 5 bases. V was pared by 2 bases and J by 2 bases, with 24 bases between. The CDR3 runs 19 residues. CDR3 residues: CASSLSVWGIGAEQETQYF. CDR3 nucleotides: TGTGCCAGCAGTTTAAGTGTTTGGGGTATAGGGGCTGAGCAAGAGACCCAGTACTTC.

V usage is TRBV3-1 and J usage is TRBJ1-1; no clear D gene. From germline, CDR1 is LGHDT and CDR2 YNNKEL (reference sequence). The CDR3 has 13 amino acids. V was pared by 2 bases and J by 1 base, with 5 bases between. CDR3 coding DNA: TGTGCCAGCAGCCAACTAGAGAACACTGAAGCTTTCTTT. Amino acid sequence: CASSQLENTEAFF.

The J gene is TRBJ2-7, the V gene TRBV6-1; D possibly corresponds to TRBD2 (6 bases). The germline CDR1 and CDR2 sequences are MNHNS and SASEGT. V was trimmed by 2 bases and J by 0 bases, leaving 8 bases between them. The CDR3 loop spans 14 amino acids. This CDR3 reads CASSELRGSYEQYF. The CDR3 bases are TGTGCCAGCAGTGAATTGCGGGGCTCCTACGAGCAGTACTTC.

Only a few counts were recorded for this clonotype. The chain uses TRBV9 and TRBJ2-7; 13 bases are a match to TRBD2. The J call is uncertain, as TRBJ2-1 better fits the DNA end. CDR3 length equals 16 residues. In germline, CDR1 is SGDLS, CDR2 YYNGEE. CDR3 amino acids: CASSAPQGLAGLEQFF. The DNA for the CDR3 is TGTGCCAGCAGCGCCCCCCAGGGACTAGCGGGGCTTGAGCAGTTCTTC.

The table lists this clonotype with a few counts. The CDR3 is CASGQGGGQETQYF. The CDR3 coding sequence is TGTGCCAGCGGCCAAGGTGGCGGGCAAGAGACCCAGTACTTC. V and J are TRBV12-3 or TRBV12-4 and TRBJ2-5, with D possibly being TRBD2 (5 bases). V lost 8 bases and J lost 2, with 15 bases in between. This CDR3 spans 14 amino acids.

This clonotype occurred a few times. One junction end does not reproduce the germline sequence, and a read error may be involved. The gene calls are TRBV2 and TRBJ2-5; TRBD1 aligns across 7 bases. This CDR3 region has 15 residues. Germline V CDR1 and CDR2: SNHLY, FYNNEI. The CDR3 loop is CASSEFRDSFYEQYF. The CDR3 DNA is TGCGCCAGCAGTGAATTTCGGGACAGCTTCTATGAGCAGTACTTC.

This sequence joins TRBV6-6 and TRBJ2-1; TRBD2 matches at 13 bases. The DNA end is more similar to TRBJ2-5, so the J call may be wrong. The CDR3 is 16 amino acids. CDR1 and CDR2 (germline): MNHNY, SVGAGI (reference sequence). The CDR3 DNA follows: TGTGCCAGCAGCTACACTAGCGGGGGGGCCCAAGAGACCCAGTACTTC. Protein product: CASSYTSGGAQETQYF.

In its sample, this clonotype was seen a few times. The genes are TRBV27 and TRBJ1-6; no firm D call. The CDR3 runs to 15 residues. Trimming removed 7 bases at V and 5 bases at J, with 15 bases between. Per germline, CDR1 MNHEY and CDR2 SMNVEV (reference sequence). CDR3 sequence (DNA): TGTGCCAGCAATGATCGGAGGTCCCATAATTCACCCCTCCACTTT. This translates into CASNDRRSHNSPLHF.

This clonotype was seen a few times. The CDR3: CSDGHRSSYNEQFF. The CDR3 DNA follows: TGCAGCGATGGACACAGGAGCTCCTACAATGAGCAGTTCTTC. This sequence joins TRBV29-1 and TRBJ2-1, with a possible D match to TRBD1 (5 bases). The CDR3 consists of 14 residues. Germline V gene data show CDR1 as SQVTM and CDR2 as ANQGSEA. The V gene lost 7 bases and the J gene lost 0 bases, with 13 bases spanning the gap.

DNA of the CDR3: TGTGCCAGCAGCTTAGTCGCGCTAGCGGGGGAGACCCAGTACTTC. Translation gives CASSLVALAGETQYF. The chain joins TRBV7-2 to TRBJ2-5, with TRBD2 matching over 9 bases. CDR3 size: 15 residues. Trimming at V came to 1 base and at J to 5 bases, leaving 5 bases not matched to a gene. Germline CDR1 and CDR2: SGHTA and FQGNSA.

The V and J genes are TRBV20-1 and TRBJ2-7; the D is unclear. The germline V gene encodes CDR1 DFQATT and CDR2 SNEGSKA (reference sequence). The germline V and J ends were trimmed by 0 bases and 3 bases, with 15 bases remaining between them. This CDR3 has 15 residues. The CDR3 reads CSARDSSKSNYEQYF. DNA of the CDR3: TGCAGTGCTAGAGATTCGAGCAAGAGCAACTACGAGCAGTACTTC.

The chain recombines TRBV20-1 with TRBJ2-5, with TRBD1 as a possible D gene (7 bases). The length of the CDR3 is 15 residues. The V end was cut by 4 bases, the J end by 4 bases, with 19 bases between. Germline assignment: CDR1 DFQATT and CDR2 SNEGSKA (reference sequence). The CDR3 here is CSATHPRQGGETQYF. CDR3 coding DNA: TGCAGTGCTACCCACCCTCGGCAGGGGGGAGAGACCCAGTACTTC.

The J gene is TRBJ2-5, the V gene TRBV2; TRBD2 agrees at 7 bases. CDR3 length equals 15 residues. V was pared by 5 bases and J by 2 bases, with 8 bases of the junction left unmatched. Looked up from germline, CDR1 is SNHLY and CDR2 is FYNNEI. The CDR3 nucleotides read TGTGCCAGCAGTTTCAATCCGGGACTACAAGAGACCCAGTACTTC. This codes for CASSFNPGLQETQYF.

This clonotype was found a few times. This chain joins TRBV7-2 and TRBJ1-2, with D uncertain. Germline V lookup: CDR1 SGHTA, CDR2 FQGNSA. The V and J ends lost 1 base and 8 bases respectively, with 8 bases between them. This CDR3 comprises 12 residues. The CDR3 region is CASSLGGLGYTF. The DNA of the CDR3 is TGTGCCAGCAGCTTAGGAGGGTTAGGCTACACCTTC. The full variable domain, rest sourced from reference TRBV7-2 and TRBJ1-2, is GAGVSQSPSNKVTEKGKDVELRCDPISGHTALYWYRQSLGQGLEFLIYFQGNSAPDKSGLPSDRFSAERTGGSVSTLTIQRTQQEDSAVYLCASSLGGLGYTFGSGTRLTVV.

V usage is TRBV12-3 or TRBV12-4 and J usage is TRBJ2-7, with a weak D call TRBD2 (7 bases). Trimming left V 6 bases short and J 2 bases short, with 14 bases between. The CDR3 runs to 14 residues. For the CDR3, the DNA is TGTGCCAGCAGCCAGGGAGGGGGGACCTACGAGCAGTACTTC. Translating it yields CASSQGGGTYEQYF.

This chain connects TRBV5-1 to TRBJ2-1; D unclear. Trimming pared 1 base from V and 0 bases from J, leaving 8 bases between. Looked up from germline, CDR1 is SGHRS and CDR2 is YFSETQ. This CDR3 contains 15 residues. CDR3 region: CASSLNSPSYNEQFF. The CDR3, as DNA: TGCGCCAGCAGCTTGAACAGTCCCTCCTACAATGAGCAGTTCTTC.

This clonotype has only a few counts. This chain links TRBV14 with TRBJ2-1, with TRBD2 matching over 14 bases. Germline values: CDR1 SGHDN, CDR2 FVKESK. The CDR3 has 17 residues. Trimming cost V 4 bases and J 5 bases; bases outside gene matches: 7. The CDR3 protein is CASSPGLAGALNNEQFF. DNA for the CDR3: TGTGCCAGCAGCCCGGGACTAGCGGGAGCCCTCAACAATGAGCAGTTCTTC. The full variable domain, rest sourced from reference TRBV14 and TRBJ2-1, is EAGVTQFPSHSVIEKGQTVTLRCDPISGHDNLYWYRRVMGKEIKFLLHFVKESKQDESGMPNNRFLAERTGGTYSTLKVQPAELEDSGVYFCASSPGLAGALNNEQFFGPGTRLTVL.

This chain connects TRBV18 to TRBJ2-1, with D perhaps TRBD2 (6 bases). This CDR3 has 16 residues. The V and J ends lost 3 bases and 2 bases respectively, with 14 bases between them. Germline CDR1 and CDR2: KGHSH and LQKENI. The CDR3 spells CASSPLAAGTYNEQFF. The CDR3 bases are TGTGCCAGCTCACCGTTAGCGGCGGGGACCTACAATGAGCAGTTCTTC.

The CDR3 DNA reads TGTGCCAGCAGCGTAGCGGGGCATGGCTACACCTTC. It translates to CASSVAGHGYTF. V and J are TRBV9 and TRBJ1-2; a weak D match, TRBD1 (5 bases). This CDR3 contains 12 residues. Trimming shortened V by 0 bases and J by 6 bases, and 6 bases separated the two germline ends. From germline, CDR1 is SGDLS and CDR2 YYNGEE.

This clonotype has a handful of counts. This rearrangement joins TRBV20-1 to TRBJ2-5; 7 bases are shared with TRBD2. The V gene end was trimmed by 5 bases and the J gene end by 0 bases; junction bases not matched to a gene: 12. The CDR3 extends over 16 amino acids. Germline V gene sequence: CDR1 DFQATT, CDR2 SNEGSKA (reference sequence). The CDR3 nucleotides are TGCAGTGCTCCCAAACTGACTAGCCGTTACCAAGAGACCCAGTACTTC. It encodes CSAPKLTSRYQETQYF.

The chain recombines TRBV20-1 with TRBJ2-7; TRBD2 aligns across 12 bases. The J segment lost 3 bases and the V segment lost 6 bases, leaving 3 bases of the junction unmatched. This CDR3 has 13 amino acids. Per germline, CDR1 DFQATT and CDR2 SNEGSKA (reference sequence). The CDR3 loop reads CSAGTSGFYEQYF. CDR3 coding DNA: TGCAGTGCGGGGACTAGCGGGTTCTACGAGCAGTACTTC.

The J gene is TRBJ2-1, the V gene TRBV7-3; 9 bases map to TRBD2. The V segment lost 5 bases and the J segment 8 bases; nucleotides outside the gene matches: 7. CDR3 length equals 14 residues. Germline CDR1 reads SGHTA; CDR2 reads FQGTGA. Here the CDR3 reads CASSPLAGMDEQFF. CDR3 DNA: TGTGCCAGCAGCCCCCTAGCGGGGATGGATGAGCAGTTCTTC. Full variable domain (missing parts from reference TRBV7-3 and TRBJ2-1): GAGVSQTPSNKVTEKGKYVELRCDPISGHTALYWYRQSLGQGPEFLIYFQGTGAADDSGLPNDRFFAVRPEGSVSTLKIQRTERGDSAVYLCASSPLAGMDEQFFGPGTRLTVL.

The chain links TRBV9 to TRBJ2-7, with 7 bases aligning to TRBD2. The ends lost 4 bases at V and 7 bases at J; junction bases unmatched: 14. The length of the CDR3 is 15 residues. Germline-derived CDR1 and CDR2 are SGDLS and YYNGEE. The CDR3 DNA sequence: TGTGCCAGCAGCCCTTACGGGGGGACCGCGCGGGAGCAGTACTTC. This translates into CASSPYGGTAREQYF.

The chain combines TRBV27 with TRBJ2-5; D perhaps matches TRBD2 (7 bases). CDR1 MNHEY and CDR2 SMNVEV come from the germline V gene (reference sequence). This CDR3 has 15 amino acids. Between the trimmed V and J ends, which lost 4 bases and 5 bases, there was a span of 17 bases. The CDR3 coding sequence is TGTGCCAGCAGTTGGGGGGGGGGCGAGAGGGAGACCCAGTACTTC. Its translation is CASSWGGGERETQYF.

The chain recombines TRBV20-1 with TRBJ2-6; D is unclear. Looked up from germline, CDR1 is DFQATT and CDR2 is SNEGSKA (reference sequence). Trimming removed 0 bases from V and 1 base from J, with 7 bases in between. The CDR3 sequence is 15 residues long. The CDR3 sequence is CSARDPDSGANVLTF. CDR3 DNA: TGCAGTGCTAGAGATCCCGATTCTGGGGCCAACGTCCTGACTTTC.

The table lists this clonotype with a few counts. This chain connects TRBV10-3 to TRBJ2-1; 8 nucleotides agree with TRBD1. The DNA end is a closer match to TRBJ2-7, so the J assignment may be wrong. This CDR3 is 13 amino acids long. Germline lookup yields CDR1 ENHRY and CDR2 SYGVKD. The CDR3 is CAISEQGDYEQYF. DNA for the CDR3: TGTGCCATCAGTGAACAGGGGGATTACGAGCAGTACTTC.